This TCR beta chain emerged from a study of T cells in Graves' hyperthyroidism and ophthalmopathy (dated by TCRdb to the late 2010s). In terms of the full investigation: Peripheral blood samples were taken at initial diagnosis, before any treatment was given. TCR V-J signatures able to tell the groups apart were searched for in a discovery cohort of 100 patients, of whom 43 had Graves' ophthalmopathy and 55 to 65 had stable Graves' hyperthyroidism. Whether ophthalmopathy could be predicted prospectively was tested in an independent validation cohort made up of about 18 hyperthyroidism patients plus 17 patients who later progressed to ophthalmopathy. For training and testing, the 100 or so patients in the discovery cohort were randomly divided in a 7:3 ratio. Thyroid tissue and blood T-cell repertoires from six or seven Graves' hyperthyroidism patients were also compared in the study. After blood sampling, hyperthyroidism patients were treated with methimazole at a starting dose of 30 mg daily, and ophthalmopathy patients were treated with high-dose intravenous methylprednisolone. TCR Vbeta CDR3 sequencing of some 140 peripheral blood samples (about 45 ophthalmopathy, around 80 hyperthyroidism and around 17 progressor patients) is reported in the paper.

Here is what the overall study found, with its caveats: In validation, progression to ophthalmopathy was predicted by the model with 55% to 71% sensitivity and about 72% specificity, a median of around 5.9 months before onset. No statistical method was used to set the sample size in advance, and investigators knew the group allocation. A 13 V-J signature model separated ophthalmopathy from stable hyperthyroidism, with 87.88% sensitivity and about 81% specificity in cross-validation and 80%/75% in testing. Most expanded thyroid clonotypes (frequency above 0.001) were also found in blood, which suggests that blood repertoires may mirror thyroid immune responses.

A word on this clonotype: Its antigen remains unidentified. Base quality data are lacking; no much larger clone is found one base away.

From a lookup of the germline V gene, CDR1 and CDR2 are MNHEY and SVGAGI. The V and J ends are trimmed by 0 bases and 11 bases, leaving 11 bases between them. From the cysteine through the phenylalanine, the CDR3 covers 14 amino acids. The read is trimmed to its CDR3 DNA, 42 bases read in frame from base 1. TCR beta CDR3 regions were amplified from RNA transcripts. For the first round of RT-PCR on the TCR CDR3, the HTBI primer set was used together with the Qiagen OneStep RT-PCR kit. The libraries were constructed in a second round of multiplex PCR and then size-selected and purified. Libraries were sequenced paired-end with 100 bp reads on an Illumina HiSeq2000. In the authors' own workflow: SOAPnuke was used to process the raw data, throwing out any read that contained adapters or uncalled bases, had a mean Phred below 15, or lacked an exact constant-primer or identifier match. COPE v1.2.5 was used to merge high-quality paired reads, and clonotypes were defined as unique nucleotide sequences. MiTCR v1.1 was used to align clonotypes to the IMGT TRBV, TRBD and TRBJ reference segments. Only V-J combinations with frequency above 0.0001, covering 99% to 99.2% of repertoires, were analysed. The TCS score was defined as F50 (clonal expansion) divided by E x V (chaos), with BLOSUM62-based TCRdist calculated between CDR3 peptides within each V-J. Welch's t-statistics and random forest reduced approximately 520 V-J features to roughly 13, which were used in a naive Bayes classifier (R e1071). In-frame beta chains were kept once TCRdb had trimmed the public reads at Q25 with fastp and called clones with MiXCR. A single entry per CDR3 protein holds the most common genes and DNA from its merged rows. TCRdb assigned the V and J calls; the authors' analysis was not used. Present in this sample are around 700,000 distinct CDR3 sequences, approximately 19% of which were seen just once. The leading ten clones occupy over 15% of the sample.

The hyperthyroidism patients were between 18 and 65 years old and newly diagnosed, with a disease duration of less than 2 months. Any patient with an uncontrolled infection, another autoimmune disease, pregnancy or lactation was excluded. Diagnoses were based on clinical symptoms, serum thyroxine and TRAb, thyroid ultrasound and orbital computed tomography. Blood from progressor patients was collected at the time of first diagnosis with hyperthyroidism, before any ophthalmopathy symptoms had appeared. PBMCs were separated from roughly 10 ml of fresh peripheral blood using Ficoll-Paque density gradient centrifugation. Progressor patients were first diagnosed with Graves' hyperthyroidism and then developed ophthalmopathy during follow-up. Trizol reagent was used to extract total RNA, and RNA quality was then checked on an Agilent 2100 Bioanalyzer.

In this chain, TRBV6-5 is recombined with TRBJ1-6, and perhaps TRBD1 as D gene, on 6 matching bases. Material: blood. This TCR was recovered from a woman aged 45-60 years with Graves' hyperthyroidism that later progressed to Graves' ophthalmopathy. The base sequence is TGTGCCAGCAGTTACTCGGGGGGCAGGACACCCCTCCACTTT. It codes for CASSYSGGRTPLHF.